The sequence of this T cell receptor beta chain was determined in a study of cytomegalovirus exposure and HLA in healthy donors. Study-wide points: Certain indistinguishable V segments, among them TRBV6-2 and TRBV6-3, were excluded.

Points on this clone: Its matching antigen is unknown.

Germline CDR1 is SEHNR and CDR2 is FQNEAQ (reference sequence). V lost 1 base and J lost 7; bases outside the gene matches: 5. The CDR3 has 15 amino acids. Amplification used 60 Vbeta primers and 13 Jbeta primers. TCRdb's copy holds only in-frame clones and misses some; the assay was immunoSEQ multiplex PCR. The sample contains 130,000 or so clones, roughly 74% of which appear only once. V gene TRBV7-9 combines with J gene TRBJ2-1; TRBD2 matches at 9 bases. The sequence came from a man between 35 and 55 years old in good health and CMV-seronegative. Sequences were obtained from PBMCs. This CDR3 is CASSLGGGETNEQFF. CDR3 sequence (DNA): TGTGCCAGCAGCTTAGGCGGGGGGGAGACGAATGAGCAGTTCTTC. The full variable domain, rest sourced from reference TRBV7-9 and TRBJ2-1, is DTGVSQNPRHKITKRGQNVTFRCDPISEHNRLYWYRQTLGQGPEFLTYFQNEAQLEKSRLLSDRFSAERPKGSFSTLEIQRTEQGDSAMYLCASSLGGGETNEQFFGPGTRLTVL.